Detailed here is one T cell receptor (beta chain). Its cognate antigen has yet to be identified. No qualities accompany the bases; no much larger clone lies one base away. The method was the immunoSEQ multiplex PCR assay. A mixture of 60 forward primers for TCR Vbeta segments and 13 reverse primers for TCR Jbeta segments was used in the multiplex PCR. The CDR3 region of rearranged TCR beta genes was amplified from genomic DNA by a multiplex PCR assay. On the Illumina HiSeq System, the amplified TCR beta libraries were sequenced as 87-base-pair reads. The published analysis was carried out like this. In a later analysis, 70 million to 95 million unique TCR beta chains were counted across the 500 to 850 repertoires, and around 10 million of these chains were shared by at least two donors. A nearest-neighbor algorithm error-corrected the raw reads and collapsed the reads into unique sequences, merging closely related sequences to remove PCR and sequencing errors. CDR3 sequences were aligned to IMGT reference sequences to assign V, D and J gene segments. For a sequence to be retained, at least a six-nucleotide match to both a V gene segment and a J gene segment was required. A rearrangement was called productive if the CDR3 had no stop codons and remained in frame with V and J, and every other rearrangement was called non-productive. CDR3 was defined by IMGT convention, running from the second conserved V-encoded cysteine to the conserved J-encoded phenylalanine. The earlier analysis of 450 to 750 of the donors excluded any sequence lacking an unambiguous match to a single V gene segment. In an earlier analysis of some 590 of the donors, a V segment was called functional when productive rearrangements were above 56.7%, and segregating when the standard deviation between donors exceeded 5%. A statistical classification framework was developed to diagnose cytomegalovirus status using the catalog of TCR beta chain sequences. A later analysis assigned V and J genes by comparing TCR nucleotide sequences with IMGT/GENE-DB human TR gene sequences. Using the TCRdist pipeline, a later analysis assigned CDR3 sequences along with most-parsimonious VDJ recombination scenarios. In a later analysis, each TCR beta chain was defined by its CDR3 amino acid sequence together with its V-gene family, and reads without a unique V-gene family were excluded. To address suspected cross-contamination and a sequencing artifact, a later analysis removed some 620 highly shared, low-generation-probability nucleotide sequences. In a later analysis, a clonal expansion index was calculated for each public chain from normalized within-repertoire ranks of inferred template counts. A later analysis computed generation probabilities with a VDJ recombination model fitted to out-of-frame rearrangements, and checked the results against IGoR. Hypergeometric tests were used in a later analysis to score TCR-TCR, TCR-HLA and TCR-CMV co-occurrence, with a repertoire-size bias correction applied to the TCR pairs. A later analysis estimated false discovery rates by permuting HLA or CMV assignments 20 times. In a later analysis, co-occurring TCRs were grouped with DBSCAN, and TCRdist sequence similarity was added when clustering was performed within HLA-allele-positive subsets. Repertoires with fewer than 30,000 or more than 120,000 public chains, plus five repertoires with anomalous nucleotide sharing, were excluded from co-occurrence clustering. The table was pulled from immuneACCESS by TCRdb, which kept in-frame rearrangements only. Such tables lose some clones; where checked, under half of the loss comes from unresolved V genes, and the rest has no known cause. V, J and clone size are those of that table, while D and trimming were read from the DNA. A total of about 96,000 clones appear in this sample, about 70% of them only once. In total, the top ten clones hold roughly 15% of the sample.

In total, 666 healthy bone marrow donors made up the cohort. At the time of sampling, every cohort member was nominally healthy, though immune exposures that went unrecorded were likely present. The donor was CMV seropositive and was included in the group of some 290 seropositive cohort members. Each donor provided a peripheral blood sample, and peripheral blood mononuclear cells were used for TCR beta sequencing. The Qiagen DNeasy Blood Extraction Kit was used to extract genomic DNA from the blood cell samples. These data originate in a study of cytomegalovirus exposure and HLA in healthy donors (dated by TCRdb to the late 2010s). Regarding the research as a whole: According to an earlier analysis of a few hundred of the donors, about 170 million T cells yielded some 110 million unique TCR beta sequences and 276 Gb of sequence data. The study used immunosequencing to profile the T cell repertoires of 666 subjects and linked those repertoires to cytomegalovirus serostatus. The later analysis used no new phenotypic data to find candidate immune exposures, relying instead on TCR beta sequences and their occurrence across donors. The study aimed to test whether cataloging public T cell receptors could reveal signatures of past pathogen exposure. Among around 400 genotyped donors of the cohort, an average of approximately 250,000 unique TCR beta nucleotide sequences were sequenced per donor, roughly 18% of them non-productive. All discovery cohort repertoires had been generated on a single sequencing platform. The genetic ancestry cluster associated with self-reported Caucasian donors included roughly four fifths of the roughly 360 genotyped donors. Class I and class II HLA loci were covered by the typing at four-digit resolution. Roughly five DR-DQ haplotypes were handled as single units for association and clustering, since linkage in the cohort was strong. In an earlier analysis of a few hundred of the donors, high-throughput TCR beta sequencing was used to judge whether each TCR beta V gene segment behaved as functional or pseudogenic. Genome-wide SNP genotypes for about 65% of the roughly 700 donors were used in a later genetic analysis, which treated that subset as a discovery cohort. Roughly 310 gigabases of sequencing data and approximately 85 million unique TCR sequences were included in an early release covering roughly 700 HLA-typed donors. Along with the roughly 700-subject first cohort, a separate validation cohort of over a hundred different subjects was used. Donor age, sex, ethnicity and CMV serostatus were compiled together with the repertoire data. The number of typed donors differed by locus: roughly 620-640 for A, B, C, DRB1 and DQB1; 500 to 550 for DQA1; approximately 600 for DPA1; and about 450 for DPB1. High-throughput TCR immunosequencing, statistical association of individual TCRs with disease status, and machine learning were combined to predict cytomegalovirus infection status. A later analysis re-analyzed previously published TCR beta repertoires from roughly 630 donors and added high-resolution HLA genotyping to study TCR occurrence patterns. General conclusions and limits of the study: It was suggested by the authors that the approach could potentially be generalized to other disease states and immunological phenotypes. Because counts were too low, some 17 rarely observed V segments, including chromosome 9 orphons, were excluded from the earlier analysis of 587 of the donors. Most TCR sequences were seen in very few donors, while some public TCRs were found in many individuals. When HLA alleles, especially DR and DQ, strongly co-occurred, TCR associations were difficult to assign to individual alleles. At a false discovery rate of 0.05, a later analysis linked under 20,000 TCR beta sequences to specific HLA alleles. In a later analysis, most CMV-associated TCR beta chains were found to appear HLA-restricted, with HLA associations seemingly driven largely by CMV exposure. In a later analysis, HLA-associated TCR beta chains were found to be more clonally expanded and to have lower generation probabilities than equally common non-associated chains. Linkage disequilibrium might explain the correlated functional status among segregating V segments, but an unknown experimental factor could not be excluded. Broadly in line with IMGT annotations, most TCR beta V segments showed up in productive rearrangements about 87% or about 30% of the time in an earlier analysis of around 600 of the donors. Because HLA typing was missing for some donors at each locus, association tests included only the typed subset. The presence/absence analyses assumed that sequencing depth was roughly uniform across donors, and that assumption may not be true. In a later genetic analysis, a missense DCLRE1C variant was associated with V-gene and J-gene trimming of TCR beta chains, and the association was replicated in an independent cohort. A further reported finding was that TCR beta sequences accurately predicted the HLA-A and HLA-B alleles for most subjects in the first cohort. In a later analysis, the rate of TCR association differed among HLA loci, with DRB1 alleles having the most associated TCRs and HLA-C alleles having the fewest. According to a later analysis, parvovirus B19, influenza, CMV and Epstein-Barr virus appeared linked to several top co-occurrence clusters. Some IMGT-functional V segments, including TRBV6-2 and TRBV6-3, could not be told apart with the 87-base-pair reads, so those segments were excluded. In vitro tests confirmed that a few of the cytomegalovirus-associated TCR beta chains recognize cytomegalovirus antigens. The study gave a list of roughly 150 TCR beta chains associated with cytomegalovirus. The sequencing pipeline was judged likely to have produced a cluster of highly shared sequence variants as a technical artifact. For the cohort, immune exposure information was limited to CMV serostatus. In both the original and validation cohorts, the classifier was reported to diagnose cytomegalovirus status with high specificity and sensitivity. According to a later genetic analysis, donors in an Asian-associated ancestry cluster had fewer N-insertions in productive TCRs than the approximately 670-donor mean. Only TCR beta chains were sequenced in this cohort, and the absence of alpha or paired-chain data limited detectable features.

The germline V gene (reference sequence) supplies CDR1 LNHDA and CDR2 SQIVND. Trimmed from V: 4 bases; trimmed from J: 5 bases; junction bases lacking a gene match: 10. The CDR3, from cysteine to phenylalanine, totals 16 residues. Only the CDR3 DNA is retained, 48 bases long and in frame from the first base. The sample consisted of PBMCs. Recombination joined TRBV19 with TRBJ2-7; 11 central bases correspond to TRBD1. The sequence derives from a woman in her 70s in good health and CMV-seropositive. CDR3 region: CASSTKRDRGFHEQYF. The DNA is as follows: TGTGCCAGTAGTACAAAGAGGGACAGGGGGTTCCACGAGCAGTACTTC.